The 2 T cell receptor beta chains listed next were all sequenced from one sample in a study of cytomegalovirus exposure and HLA in healthy donors. A multiplex PCR was run with 60 Vbeta primers and 13 Jbeta primers. The data were produced by immunoSEQ multiplex PCR, yet TCRdb's version contains in-frame clones alone and is incomplete. The sample yields about 120,000 clones, less than 90% seen once. Material for sequencing was PBMCs. Every receptor here comes from a man aged 45-65 years in good health and CMV-seronegative.

Comments on this clone: The germline gene is not matched at one end of the junction; a read error may be the cause. The V and J genes are TRBV13 and TRBJ2-7; 7 bases are a match to TRBD2. The CDR3 consists of 14 residues. Germline values: CDR1 PRHDT, CDR2 FYEKMQ (reference sequence). CDR3 nucleotides: TGTGCCAACAGCCCCGGGGGGACCTCCTACGAGCAGTACTTC. This gives the protein CANSPGGTSYEQYF.

This clone has just one count. The chain couples TRBV5-1 to TRBJ2-1; TRBD2 agrees at 16 bases. Per the germline V gene, CDR1 is SGHRS and CDR2 is YFSETQ. V dropped 4 bases and J dropped 7; count of bases not matched to a gene: 8. This CDR3 is built from 17 residues. This CDR3 reads CASSATTGLAGGNEQFF. For the CDR3, the DNA is TGCGCCAGCAGCGCGACGACGGGACTAGCGGGAGGGAATGAGCAGTTCTTC.